The 14 T cell receptor beta chains below were found in one sample sequenced in a study of blood T cell repertoires in COVID-19. The repertoire was sequenced with immunoSEQ multiplex PCR; TCRdb's copy has only in-frame clones and lacks some. The sample yields hundreds of thousands of clones, approximately 89% seen once. The sequencing input was peripheral blood. The receptors derive from a woman under 30 who had recovered from COVID-19.

The chain has TRBV6-1 and TRBJ1-1; no clear D gene. The germline gives CDR1 MNHNS, CDR2 SASEGT. The CDR3 consists of 15 residues. The V end was cut by 0 bases, the J end by 0 bases, with 8 bases between. Written as DNA, the CDR3 is TGTGCCAGCAGTGAAGCGAGCCGTATGAACACTGAAGCTTTCTTT. Protein sequence: CASSEASRMNTEAFF.

The gene calls are TRBV6-2 or TRBV6-3 and TRBJ1-1, with a tentative D call TRBD1 (5 bases). CDR1 is MNHEY, CDR2 SVGEGT, per germline. V was trimmed by 6 bases and J by 1 base, leaving 12 bases between them. The CDR3 spans 14 residues. CDR3 in DNA: TGTGCCAGCAGCAGGAGACAGAGGAACACTGAAGCTTTCTTT. It translates to CASSRRQRNTEAFF.

This chain joins TRBV10-3 and TRBJ2-1; TRBD1 matches 8 bases. Germline V lookup: CDR1 ENHRY, CDR2 SYGVKD. The CDR3 length is 14 residues. V lost 4 bases, J lost 8 bases, and 7 bases stayed unmatched. The CDR3 DNA sequence: TGTGCCATCAGTGTTGACAGGGGTAGTTATGAGCAGTTCTTC. Encoded protein: CAISVDRGSYEQFF.

Worth noting for this clone: Different DNA sequences within this sample yield the same CDR3. The V call is TRBV7-9, the J call TRBJ1-5; 9 bases map to TRBD1. Germline lookup yields CDR1 SEHNR and CDR2 FQNEAQ (reference sequence). This CDR3 contains 13 residues. V was pared by 5 bases and J by 7 bases, with 3 bases of the junction left unmatched. CDR3 in amino acids: CASSQDRGQPQHF. CDR3 sequence (DNA): TGTGCCAGCAGCCAAGACAGGGGGCAGCCCCAGCATTTT.

The V gene is TRBV11-3, the J gene TRBJ1-4; no reliable D call. The V and J ends lost 2 bases and 10 bases respectively, with 14 bases between them. CDR1 is SGHNT, CDR2 YENEEA, per germline. This CDR3 has 14 amino acids. The CDR3 here is CASSLSPIPGKLFF. The CDR3 region has the DNA TGTGCCAGCAGCTTATCGCCTATTCCCGGAAAACTGTTTTTT. Together with reference TRBV11-3 and TRBJ1-4, the CDR3 gives the full variable domain: EAGVVQSPRYKIIEKKQPVAFWCNPISGHNTLYWYLQNLGQGPELLIRYENEEAVDDSQLPKDRFSAERLKGVDSTLKIQPAELGDSAVYLCASSLSPIPGKLFFGSGTQLSVL.

The chain joins TRBV7-9 to TRBJ2-1; 7 bases fit TRBD2. The CDR3 sequence is 15 residues long. J was trimmed by 4 bases and V by 8 bases; bases with no gene match: 11. Germline assignment: CDR1 SEHNR and CDR2 FQNEAQ (reference sequence). CDR3 in DNA: TGTGCCAGCGGCGGGGCGGGAGTATCTTACAATGAGCAGTTCTTC. This translates into CASGGAGVSYNEQFF.

The chain combines TRBV5-1 with TRBJ1-1; TRBD1 might be the D (5 bases). Trimming cost V 3 bases and J 11 bases, with 14 bases left between them. This CDR3 is built from 12 residues. Germline V gene data show CDR1 as SGHRS and CDR2 as YFSETQ. DNA for the CDR3: TGCGCCAGCAGCTCTACAGCGGGGACGGCTTTCTTT. As protein: CASSSTAGTAFF.

The genes are TRBV7-9 and TRBJ1-2, with 12 nucleotides matching TRBD1. The V gene end was trimmed by 4 bases and the J gene end by 6 bases; junction bases not matched to a gene: 9. The length of the CDR3 is 16 residues. The germline gives CDR1 SEHNR, CDR2 FQNEAQ (reference sequence). The CDR3 DNA sequence: TGTGCCAGCAGCTCGCAATCGGGACAGGGGGCCGATGGCTACACCTTC. Its translation: CASSSQSGQGADGYTF.

This clone was seen more than once but under ten times. The chain employs TRBV20-1 and TRBJ1-5; D gene unclear. In germline, CDR1 is DFQATT, CDR2 SNEGSKA (reference sequence). Trimming left V 6 bases short and J 6 bases short, with 15 bases between. CDR3 length: 13 amino acids. The CDR3 nucleotides read TGCAGTGCAAGTTACCGGGAGAGTCAGCCCCAGCATTTT. Translated: CSASYRESQPQHF.

This clone was found a few times. The V gene is TRBV9, the J gene TRBJ2-2; 10 bases are a match to TRBD2. This CDR3 is built from 15 residues. Germline loops: CDR1 SGDLS, CDR2 YYNGEE. The J segment lost 2 bases and the V segment lost 3 bases, leaving 1 base of the junction unmatched. CDR3 sequence: CASSGTSGNTGELFF. The CDR3, as DNA: TGTGCCAGCAGCGGGACTAGCGGAAACACCGGGGAGCTGTTTTTT.

As regards this clone: At the DNA level, this CDR3 is encoded by other sequences in the same sample as well. The rearrangement joins TRBV5-1 to TRBJ2-2; the D gene is possibly TRBD1 (5 bases). Trimming took 3 bases from V and 2 from J, leaving 11 bases between them. The CDR3 runs to 15 residues. The germline gives CDR1 SGHRS, CDR2 YFSETQ. DNA of the CDR3: TGCGCCAGCAGCTCCGGCCAGGGTAACACCGGGGAGCTGTTTTTT. This encodes CASSSGQGNTGELFF.

The chain joins TRBV5-6 to TRBJ2-5; tentatively, D is TRBD1 (6 bases). Trimming left V 0 bases short and J 5 bases short, with 20 bases between. CDR1 and CDR2 from the germline V gene are SGHDT and YYEEEE. CDR3 size: 17 residues. In nucleotides, the CDR3 is TGTGCCAGCAGCTTGGAATACAGGGCCACGAGATTTGAGACCCAGTACTTC. It codes for CASSLEYRATRFETQYF. The whole variable domain, filled in from reference TRBV5-6 and TRBJ2-5, reads DAGVTQSPTHLIKTRGQQVTLRCSPKSGHDTVSWYQQALGQGPQFIFQYYEEEERQRGNFPDRFSGHQFPNYSSELNVNALLLGDSALYLCASSLEYRATRFETQYFGPGTRLLVL.

The genes are TRBV6-5 and TRBJ2-3; D is unclear. Germline values: CDR1 MNHEY, CDR2 SVGAGI. Trimming took off 6 bases at V and 6 bases at J, with 13 bases between the two ends. The CDR3 totals 13 residues. CDR3 sequence: CASRIDERDTQYF. In DNA form, the CDR3 reads TGTGCCAGCAGGATCGACGAGAGGGATACGCAGTATTTT.

This chain joins TRBV19 and TRBJ2-2; 7 positions match TRBD2. J was trimmed by 3 bases and V by 7 bases; bases with no gene match: 5. CDR1 and CDR2 (germline): LNHDA, SQIVND (reference sequence). The CDR3 is 14 residues long. CDR3: CASTSSGYTGELFF. For the CDR3, the DNA is TGTGCCAGTACCTCTAGCGGCTACACCGGGGAGCTGTTTTTT.